Each of the 20 T cell receptor beta chains below was sequenced from the same sample in a study of blood T cell repertoires in COVID-19. Assay: immunoSEQ multiplex PCR; the TCRdb copy retains only in-frame clones and omits some. In the table there are roughly 500,000 clones, 89% of which are singletons. Sequences were obtained from peripheral blood. These receptors originate from a man aged 18-30 years with COVID-19, enrolled during active disease.

This clone was picked up a small number of times. The chain links TRBV5-5 to TRBJ2-2; 12 nucleotides agree with TRBD2. The CDR3 totals 17 residues. Trimming removed 2 bases from V and 5 bases from J; junction bases left unmatched: 7. CDR1 and CDR2 (germline): SGHKS, YYEKEE (reference sequence). The CDR3 bases are TGTGCCAGCAGCTTAGGCCCGGGGACTAGCGGGACCGGGGAGCTGTTTTTT. This sequence encodes CASSLGPGTSGTGELFF.

The V call is TRBV6-1, the J call TRBJ2-2; D might be TRBD2 (5 bases). V lost 3 bases, J lost 3 bases, and 8 bases lay in between. CDR1 is MNHNS, CDR2 SASEGT, per germline. The CDR3 contains 14 residues. Written as DNA, the CDR3 is TGTGCCAGCAGTGACCGGAGGTACACCGGGGAGCTGTTTTTT. As protein: CASSDRRYTGELFF.

V gene TRBV12-5 combines with J gene TRBJ1-1; weak D call: TRBD1 (5 bases). Germline CDR1 LGHNT, CDR2 FRNRAP. This CDR3 has 19 amino acids. The V end was cut by 2 bases, the J end by 5 bases, with 27 bases between. The CDR3: CASGLPKIQRRGVGTEAFF. In nucleotides, the CDR3 is TGTGCTAGTGGTTTGCCGAAAATACAGAGGCGGGGCGTGGGGACTGAAGCTTTCTTT.

The chain couples TRBV9 to TRBJ1-4; TRBD1 might be the D (6 bases). Germline V gives CDR1 SGDLS, CDR2 YYNGEE. Trimming removed 0 bases at V and 5 bases at J, with 20 bases between. This CDR3 has 18 residues. The CDR3: CASSVAGGGASPNEKLFF. The CDR3 DNA sequence: TGTGCCAGCAGCGTAGCCGGGGGGGGCGCCTCCCCAAATGAAAAACTGTTTTTT.

This clone was observed once. This chain uses TRBV5-5 with TRBJ1-5; 8 positions agree with TRBD1. CDR1 SGHKS and CDR2 YYEKEE come from the germline V gene (reference sequence). The length of the CDR3 is 15 residues. The junction had 4 bases not matched to a gene; V was cut back by 3 bases and J by 2 bases. CDR3 nucleotides: TGTGCCAGCAGCTCGGGACAGGCTGGCAATCAGCCCCAGCATTTT. The encoded protein is CASSSGQAGNQPQHF.

The chain joins TRBV19 to TRBJ2-1, with TRBD1 identical over 7 bases. This CDR3 is 14 amino acids long. The ends lost 8 bases at V and 1 base at J; junction bases unmatched: 5. The germline gives CDR1 LNHDA, CDR2 SQIVND (reference sequence). The CDR3 bases are TGTGCCAGTCGGCAACAGGGGTCCTACAATGAGCAGTTCTTC. Protein sequence: CASRQQGSYNEQFF.

Notes on this clone: The sample contains more than one DNA sequence encoding this CDR3. CDR3 residues: CASSQDRRNSPLHF. In DNA form, the CDR3 reads TGTGCCAGCAGCCAAGATAGGCGGAATTCACCCCTCCACTTT. The chain carries TRBV3-1 (or the pseudogene TRBV3-2) and TRBJ1-6; D is ambiguous. Trimming removed 0 bases from V and 7 bases from J, with 7 bases in between. Germline V gives CDR1 LGHDT, CDR2 YNNKEL (reference sequence). This CDR3 has 14 residues.

The V gene is TRBV3-1 (or the pseudogene TRBV3-2), the J gene TRBJ2-7; D ambiguous. This CDR3 is 12 amino acids long. Trimming left V 4 bases short and J 3 bases short, with 7 bases between. Germline assignment: CDR1 LGHDT and CDR2 YNNKEL (reference sequence). The CDR3 DNA reads TGTGCCAGCAGCCGTAGCAACTACGAGCAGTACTTC. Encoded protein: CASSRSNYEQYF.

The chain links TRBV11-3 to TRBJ2-1, with 8 bases aligning to TRBD1. V was clipped by 5 bases and J by 4 bases; unmatched bases: 7. This CDR3 contains 15 residues. Germline assignment: CDR1 SGHNT and CDR2 YENEEA. CDR3 sequence reads: CASSLTGGRYNEQFF. As DNA, the CDR3 is TGTGCCAGCAGCCTAACAGGGGGACGGTACAATGAGCAGTTCTTC.

The chain uses TRBV18 and TRBJ1-1; TRBD1 is a possible D gene (5 bases). Looked up from germline, CDR1 is KGHSH and CDR2 is LQKENI. The CDR3 is 13 residues long. Trimming took 4 bases from V and 6 from J, leaving 12 bases between them. The CDR3 region is CASSQSGGSEAFF. Written as DNA, the CDR3 is TGTGCCAGCTCACAGTCGGGGGGGTCTGAAGCTTTCTTT. Looking up the rest from reference TRBV18 and TRBJ1-1 gives the full variable domain: NAGVMQNPRHLVRRRGQEARLRCSPMKGHSHVYWYRQLPEEGLKFMVYLQKENIIDESGMPKERFSAEFPKEGPSILRIQQVVRGDSAAYFCASSQSGGSEAFFGQGTRLTVV.

This chain connects TRBV11-3 to TRBJ2-2; 7 bases map to TRBD2. Germline trimming cut 8 bases from V and 0 bases from J; bases unmatched to any gene: 9. The length of the CDR3 is 16 residues. Looked up from germline, CDR1 is SGHNT and CDR2 is YENEEA. The CDR3 DNA reads TGTGCCAGCGCCCAAGGACTAGTACCGAACACCGGGGAGCTGTTTTTT. Translating it yields CASAQGLVPNTGELFF. The complete variable domain, with remaining parts taken from reference TRBV11-3 and TRBJ2-2, reads EAGVVQSPRYKIIEKKQPVAFWCNPISGHNTLYWYLQNLGQGPELLIRYENEEAVDDSQLPKDRFSAERLKGVDSTLKIQPAELGDSAVYLCASAQGLVPNTGELFFGEGSRLTVL.

The genes are TRBV5-1 and TRBJ2-5, with D unclear. The CDR3 is made up of 13 amino acids. The germline gives CDR1 SGHRS, CDR2 YFSETQ. With 2 bases removed from V and 3 bases from J, the gap between germline ends came to 8 bases. The CDR3 protein is CASSLQQEETQYF. The CDR3 DNA follows: TGCGCCAGCAGCTTACAACAAGAAGAGACCCAGTACTTC.

The chain recombines TRBV25-1 with TRBJ1-6, with D tentatively TRBD1 (5 bases). The CDR3 runs 14 residues. Trimming left V 4 bases short and J 9 bases short, with 13 bases between. CDR1 is MGHDK and CDR2 is SYGVNS in the germline V gene. CDR3 region: CASSGDFSASPLHF. Written as DNA, the CDR3 is TGTGCCAGCAGTGGGGACTTTTCGGCTTCACCCCTCCACTTT.

This clone was observed a few times. The chain uses TRBV7-2 and TRBJ2-7, with a possible D match to TRBD2 (6 bases). Germline CDR1 reads SGHTA; CDR2 reads FQGNSA. CDR3 length: 15 amino acids. Trimming removed 1 base from V and 2 bases from J, with 12 bases in between. The CDR3 spells CASSLDTSRTYEQYF. The CDR3 coding sequence is TGTGCCAGCAGCTTAGACACTAGCAGAACCTACGAGCAGTACTTC.

The chain is built from TRBV18 and TRBJ2-5, with unresolved D. Per the germline V gene, CDR1 is KGHSH and CDR2 is LQKENI. With 3 bases removed from V and 4 bases from J, the gap between germline ends came to 6 bases. The CDR3 is made up of 12 amino acids. The CDR3 bases are TGTGCCAGCTCACCTCGGGTAGAGACCCAGTACTTC. Translating gives CASSPRVETQYF.

The chain carries TRBV14 and TRBJ2-1; TRBD1 matches at 11 bases. This CDR3 is 15 amino acids long. V dropped 3 bases and J dropped 7; count of bases not matched to a gene: 5. Germline assignment: CDR1 SGHDN and CDR2 FVKESK. Here the CDR3 reads CASSQWDRGLNEQFF. CDR3 bases: TGTGCCAGCAGCCAGTGGGACAGGGGGTTGAATGAGCAGTTCTTC. Drawing the rest from reference TRBV14 and TRBJ2-1, the complete variable domain is EAGVTQFPSHSVIEKGQTVTLRCDPISGHDNLYWYRRVMGKEIKFLLHFVKESKQDESGMPNNRFLAERTGGTYSTLKVQPAELEDSGVYFCASSQWDRGLNEQFFGPGTRLTVL.

This chain uses TRBV7-2 with TRBJ1-3, with D perhaps TRBD1 (5 bases). CDR1 and CDR2 (germline): SGHTA, FQGNSA. The V end was cut by 5 bases, the J end by 4 bases, with 15 bases between. This CDR3 has 15 residues. In nucleotides, the CDR3 is TGTGCCAGCAGCCCCCCGGCAGGGATCGGAAACACCATATATTTT. Translating gives CASSPPAGIGNTIYF. Based on the CDR3 plus reference TRBV7-2 and TRBJ1-3, the full variable domain is GAGVSQSPSNKVTEKGKDVELRCDPISGHTALYWYRQSLGQGLEFLIYFQGNSAPDKSGLPSDRFSAERTGGSVSTLTIQRTQQEDSAVYLCASSPPAGIGNTIYFGEGSWLTVV.

The gene calls are TRBV2 and TRBJ1-2; D not resolved. V was clipped by 5 bases and J by 8 bases, with 18 bases between them. This CDR3 has 14 amino acids. Germline CDR1 is SNHLY and CDR2 is FYNNEI. CDR3 nucleotides: TGTGCCAGCAGTAGCGAAGACGGAGCTGGAGGCTACACCTTC. Its translation: CASSSEDGAGGYTF.

The rearrangement joins TRBV6-5 to TRBJ2-1; 9 nucleotides agree with TRBD1. The trim removed 6 bases at V and 8 bases at J, leaving 11 bases unmatched. This CDR3 region has 15 residues. The germline gives CDR1 MNHEY, CDR2 SVGAGI. CDR3 in DNA: TGTGCCAGCAGCCACGCCGGGACAGGGACAGATGAGCAGTTCTTC. This encodes CASSHAGTGTDEQFF.

The V and J genes are TRBV20-1 and TRBJ2-1; D is perhaps TRBD1 (6 bases). The length of the CDR3 is 11 residues. Germline V CDR1 and CDR2: DFQATT, SNEGSKA (reference sequence). The ends were cut back, 7 bases at V and 5 bases at J, with 9 bases in the middle. Here the CDR3 DNA reads TGCAGTGTTGAGGGGGACAATGAGCAGTTCTTC. Encoded protein: CSVEGDNEQFF.